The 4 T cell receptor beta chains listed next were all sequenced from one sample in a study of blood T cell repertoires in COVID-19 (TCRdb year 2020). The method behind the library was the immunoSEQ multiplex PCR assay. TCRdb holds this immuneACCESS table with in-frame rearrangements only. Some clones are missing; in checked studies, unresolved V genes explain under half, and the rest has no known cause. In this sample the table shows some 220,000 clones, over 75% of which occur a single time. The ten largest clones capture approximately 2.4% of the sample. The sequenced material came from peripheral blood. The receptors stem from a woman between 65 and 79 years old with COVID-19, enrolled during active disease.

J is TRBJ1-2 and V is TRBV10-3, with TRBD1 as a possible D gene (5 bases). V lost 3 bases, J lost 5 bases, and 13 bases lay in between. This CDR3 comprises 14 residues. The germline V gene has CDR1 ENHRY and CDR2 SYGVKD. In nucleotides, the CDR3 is TGTGCCATCAGTGATCCAGGGAGGATGTATGGCTACACCTTC. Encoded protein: CAISDPGRMYGYTF.

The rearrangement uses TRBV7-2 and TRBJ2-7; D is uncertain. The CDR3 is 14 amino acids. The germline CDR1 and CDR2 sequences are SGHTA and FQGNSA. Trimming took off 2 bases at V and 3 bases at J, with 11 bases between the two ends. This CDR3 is CASSLTRSHYEQYF. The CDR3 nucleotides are TGTGCCAGCAGCTTAACCCGGAGCCACTACGAGCAGTACTTC.

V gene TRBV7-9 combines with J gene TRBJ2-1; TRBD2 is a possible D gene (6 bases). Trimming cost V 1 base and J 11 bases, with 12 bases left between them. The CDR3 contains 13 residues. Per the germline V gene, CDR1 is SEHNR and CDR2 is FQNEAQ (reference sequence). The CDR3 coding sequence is TGTGCCAGCAGCTTAGATATAGCGGCGCAGCAGTTCTTC. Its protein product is CASSLDIAAQQFF.

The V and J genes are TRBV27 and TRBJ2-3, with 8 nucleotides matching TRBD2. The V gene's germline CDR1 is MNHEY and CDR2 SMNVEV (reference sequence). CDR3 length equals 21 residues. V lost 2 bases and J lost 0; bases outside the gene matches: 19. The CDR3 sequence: CASSLIGAALAGTSSTDTQYF. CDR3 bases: TGTGCCAGCAGTTTAATAGGCGCGGCGTTAGCGGGGACCTCTAGCACAGATACGCAGTATTTT.